The 26 T cell receptor beta chains reported below all come from one sample, sequenced in a study of graft-versus-host responses after intestinal transplantation. Method: immunoSEQ multiplex PCR; TCRdb's copy keeps in-frame clones and lacks some. The sample includes roughly 12,000 clones, around 82% of them seen just once. The sample consisted of PBMCs, taken roughly 19 weeks after transplant. These receptors all stem from a human patient who received an intestinal transplant, so some T cells may come from the graft donor.

The chain links TRBV28 to TRBJ2-4, with a possible D match to TRBD1 (6 bases). The CDR3 is made up of 14 amino acids. Germline CDR1 reads MDHEN; CDR2 reads SYDVKM. Between the trimmed V and J ends, which lost 6 bases and 6 bases, there was a span of 15 bases. CDR3 DNA: TGTGCCAGCAGCCCTAGGGGGTCGCGAAACATTCAGTACTTC. This encodes CASSPRGSRNIQYF.

The chain joins TRBV6-5 to TRBJ1-1; D call uncertain. V gave up 0 bases and J gave up 3 bases, with 5 bases separating them. The CDR3 runs 13 residues. CDR1 MNHEY and CDR2 SVGAGI come from the germline V gene. CDR3 in DNA: TGTGCCAGCAGTTACTCGAGGTACACTGAAGCTTTCTTT. This codes for CASSYSRYTEAFF.

V is TRBV23-1 and J is TRBJ1-2; 8 bases match TRBD1. TRBV23-1 is sorted into the ORF group, with uncertain function. The junction had 5 bases not matched to a gene; V was cut back by 2 bases and J by 3 bases. The CDR3 contains 15 residues. Here the CDR3 reads CASSQTSTGDYGYTF. The CDR3 coding sequence is TGCGCCAGCAGTCAAACCTCGACAGGGGACTATGGCTACACCTTC.

Notes on this clone: The germline gene is not matched at one end of the junction; a read error may be the cause. The rearrangement uses TRBV7-3 and TRBJ2-5; D may be TRBD1 (5 bases). The CDR3 totals 15 residues. Germline V CDR1 and CDR2: SGHTA, FQGTGA. The CDR3 DNA follows: TGTGCCGGCAGCTTAAAAGGGGCGCGGCAAGAGACCCAGTACTTC. Translated, it gives CAGSLKGARQETQYF.

CDR3 sequence (DNA): TGCGCCAGCAGCTTGGGGGGGGTGGGAGTTACTGAAGCTTTCTTT. Encoded protein: CASSLGGVGVTEAFF. The chain couples TRBV5-1 to TRBJ1-1; a weak D match, TRBD1 (5 bases). Germline CDR1 is SGHRS and CDR2 is YFSETQ. V was clipped by 0 bases and J by 5 bases, with 14 bases between them. The CDR3 sequence is 15 residues long. Full variable domain (remainder filled in from reference TRBV5-1 and TRBJ1-1): KAGVTQTPRYLIKTRGQQVTLSCSPISGHRSVSWYQQTPGQGLQFLFEYFSETQRNKGNFPGRFSGRQFSNSRSEMNVSTLELGDSALYLCASSLGGVGVTEAFFGQGTRLTVV.

The chain combines TRBV6-1 with TRBJ1-5, with a weak D call TRBD1 (6 bases). This CDR3 is 14 amino acids long. Trimming left V 6 bases short and J 6 bases short, with 15 bases between. CDR1 MNHNS and CDR2 SASEGT come from the germline V gene. CDR3 DNA sequence: TGTGCCAGCAGCCCGGGGGGCGCGAGTCAGCCCCAGCATTTT. The encoded protein is CASSPGGASQPQHF.

The V and J genes are TRBV6-6 and TRBJ2-5; 15 bases map to TRBD2. The CDR3 runs 16 residues. Germline lookup yields CDR1 MNHNY and CDR2 SVGAGI (reference sequence). The V segment lost 6 bases and the J segment 4 bases; nucleotides outside the gene matches: 6. This CDR3 is CASSSLGLAGGETQYF. The DNA of the CDR3 is TGTGCCAGCAGCTCTCTGGGACTAGCGGGAGGAGAGACCCAGTACTTC.

The chain employs TRBV5-5 and TRBJ1-5; tentatively, D is TRBD1 (5 bases). The CDR3 has 16 residues. Germline CDR1 and CDR2: SGHKS and YYEKEE (reference sequence). The V end was cut by 0 bases, the J end by 0 bases, with 10 bases between. This CDR3 reads CASSLALTVSNQPQHF. The CDR3 DNA reads TGTGCCAGCAGCTTGGCTTTGACAGTTAGCAATCAGCCCCAGCATTTT.

The chain has TRBV27 and TRBJ1-1, with D perhaps matching TRBD1 (5 bases). V was trimmed by 4 bases and J by 5 bases, leaving 11 bases between them. Germline CDR1 is MNHEY and CDR2 is SMNVEV (reference sequence). The CDR3 has 13 residues. Written as DNA, the CDR3 is TGTGCCAGCAGTTCGCAGGGTGGGACTGAAGCTTTCTTT. Amino acid sequence: CASSSQGGTEAFF.

The chain combines TRBV2 with TRBJ1-5; 8 bases map to TRBD1. The CDR3 sequence is 15 residues long. V lost 6 bases, J lost 7 bases, and 11 bases stayed unmatched. Per the germline V gene, CDR1 is SNHLY and CDR2 is FYNNEI. The CDR3 DNA sequence: TGTGCCAGCAGACATCAGGGGGCTCACGGACAGCCCCAGCATTTT. It specifies CASRHQGAHGQPQHF.

V usage is TRBV5-1 and J usage is TRBJ2-3, with D possibly called TRBD1 or TRBD2 (5 bases each). The CDR3 is made up of 14 amino acids. Trimming shortened V by 5 bases and J by 3 bases, and 13 bases separated the two germline ends. The germline V gene encodes CDR1 SGHRS and CDR2 YFSETQ. The CDR3 region has the DNA TGCGCCAGCAGGAGGGGCGAGGTTACAGATACGCAGTATTTT. This encodes CASRRGEVTDTQYF.

V and J are TRBV7-9 and TRBJ2-1; 8 bases align to TRBD2. The CDR3 is 16 amino acids. The V gene end was trimmed by 4 bases and the J gene end by 1 base; junction bases not matched to a gene: 6. Germline loops: CDR1 SEHNR, CDR2 FQNEAQ (reference sequence). CDR3 in amino acids: CASSSGAGVSYNEQFF. The CDR3 nucleotides read TGTGCCAGCAGCTCAGGAGCGGGAGTTTCCTACAATGAGCAGTTCTTC.

The V call is TRBV7-6, the J call TRBJ2-7; 15 bases map to TRBD2. The germline V gene encodes CDR1 SGHVS and CDR2 FNYEAQ. The CDR3 extends over 15 amino acids. V trimming: 4 bases; J trimming: 4 bases; junction bases outside the gene matches: 2. The CDR3 coding sequence is TGTGCCAGCAGCTCTGGGACTAGCGGGAGGTACGAGCAGTACTTC. Translated: CASSSGTSGRYEQYF.

CDR3 nucleotides: TGTGCCAGCAGTTTCCCTGACACTGAAGCTTTCTTT. Its translation: CASSFPDTEAFF. The gene calls are TRBV6-6 and TRBJ1-1; D ambiguous. Germline CDR1 MNHNY, CDR2 SVGAGI (reference sequence). This CDR3 comprises 12 residues. The germline V and J ends were trimmed by 4 bases and 3 bases, with 6 bases remaining between them.

V and J are TRBV27 and TRBJ1-2; possibly TRBD1 for D (5 bases). The CDR3 is made up of 13 amino acids. V was pared by 3 bases and J by 4 bases, with 9 bases between. The germline V gene has CDR1 MNHEY and CDR2 SMNVEV (reference sequence). The CDR3 coding sequence is TGTGCCAGCAGTTTCGGGACGGCCTATGGCTACACCTTC. It translates to CASSFGTAYGYTF.

The chain joins TRBV27 to TRBJ2-3; maybe TRBD2 (5 bases). Germline-derived CDR1 and CDR2 are MNHEY and SMNVEV (reference sequence). The CDR3 is made up of 12 amino acids. Trimming left V 3 bases short and J 5 bases short, with 6 bases between. For the CDR3, the DNA is TGTGCCAGCAGTTTTCGGGGAGATACGCAGTATTTT. Protein: CASSFRGDTQYF.

The chain combines TRBV18 with TRBJ2-6, with D hard to call. Trimming removed 6 bases from V and 0 bases from J, with 9 bases in between. CDR1 and CDR2 from the germline V gene are KGHSH and LQKENI. This CDR3 has 15 amino acids. The CDR3 region is CASSARISGANVLTF. The CDR3 bases are TGTGCCAGCTCCGCCCGGATCTCTGGGGCCAACGTCCTGACTTTC.

The chain carries TRBV5-4 and TRBJ2-7, with 11 bases lining up with TRBD2. J lost 0 bases, V lost 2 bases, and 4 bases had no gene match. The CDR3 extends over 16 amino acids. Germline lookup yields CDR1 SGHNT and CDR2 YYREEE (reference sequence). The CDR3 sequence: CASSFFSGGGSYEQYF. The CDR3 region has the DNA TGTGCCAGCAGCTTCTTTAGCGGGGGGGGCTCCTACGAGCAGTACTTC.

V is TRBV6-1 and J is TRBJ2-1, with a tentative D call TRBD1 (6 bases). Germline V gene data show CDR1 as MNHNS and CDR2 as SASEGT. V was shortened by 10 bases and J by 9 bases, with 19 bases between the two germline ends. The CDR3 is 13 residues long. CDR3 amino acids: CATSRGRGSEQFF. The DNA for the CDR3 is TGTGCCACATCTCGGGGAAGGGGGAGTGAGCAGTTCTTC.

The chain combines TRBV5-1 with TRBJ2-5; 14 bases line up with TRBD2. This CDR3 has 17 residues. Trimming removed 3 bases from V and 5 bases from J; junction bases left unmatched: 9. CDR1 and CDR2 from the germline V gene are SGHRS and YFSETQ. DNA of the CDR3: TGCGCCAGCAGCTCTAAGGGACTAGCGGGAGAGGGGGAGACCCAGTACTTC. This gives the protein CASSSKGLAGEGETQYF. Full variable domain (remainder filled in from reference TRBV5-1 and TRBJ2-5): KAGVTQTPRYLIKTRGQQVTLSCSPISGHRSVSWYQQTPGQGLQFLFEYFSETQRNKGNFPGRFSGRQFSNSRSEMNVSTLELGDSALYLCASSSKGLAGEGETQYFGPGTRLLVL.

This chain uses TRBV6-5 with TRBJ2-7; D unresolved. This CDR3 has 14 residues. CDR1 and CDR2 (germline): MNHEY, SVGAGI. V was shortened by 6 bases and J by 9 bases, with 21 bases between the two germline ends. CDR3 sequence (DNA): TGTGCCAGCAGCCCAAGCTCCAACTCCCCCGCGCAGTACTTC. It yields the protein CASSPSSNSPAQYF.

This clone was detected once. The gene calls are TRBV14 and TRBJ1-1, with D perhaps TRBD1 (5 bases). V shed 2 bases and J shed 4 bases, with 14 bases lying between them. There are 15 residues in the CDR3. CDR1 is SGHDN and CDR2 is FVKESK in the germline V gene. CDR3 amino acids: CASSQSPRGTTEAFF. The CDR3 DNA reads as TGTGCCAGCAGCCAATCCCCCCGGGGGACCACTGAAGCTTTCTTT. Complete variable domain (other parts from reference TRBV14 and TRBJ1-1): EAGVTQFPSHSVIEKGQTVTLRCDPISGHDNLYWYRRVMGKEIKFLLHFVKESKQDESGMPNNRFLAERTGGTYSTLKVQPAELEDSGVYFCASSQSPRGTTEAFFGQGTRLTVV.

The gene calls are TRBV10-3 and TRBJ1-5; D remains unclear. Looked up from germline, CDR1 is ENHRY and CDR2 is SYGVKD. CDR3 length: 18 amino acids. Trimming pared 3 bases from V and 0 bases from J, leaving 18 bases between. CDR3: CAISDGSLPPNSNQPQHF. In nucleotides, the CDR3 is TGTGCCATCAGTGACGGCAGTCTACCGCCAAATAGCAATCAGCCCCAGCATTTT.

A remark on this clone: Sequence at one end of the junction differs from germline and may be a read error. The V and J genes are TRBV6-5 and TRBJ2-1; no clear D. Germline assignment: CDR1 MNHEY and CDR2 SVGAGI. This CDR3 has 12 residues. Here the CDR3 reads CASSYSDNEQFF. The CDR3 DNA sequence: TGTGCCAGCAGTTACTCCGACAATGAGCAGTTCTTC.

The rearrangement links TRBV7-9 to TRBJ1-6; 7 nucleotides agree with TRBD1. CDR1 SEHNR and CDR2 FQNEAQ come from the germline V gene (reference sequence). The length of the CDR3 is 14 residues. Unmatched junction bases numbered 6, after V lost 6 bases and J lost 7 bases. The CDR3 region is CASSVQGVNSPLHF. The CDR3 bases are TGTGCCAGCAGTGTCCAGGGGGTGAATTCACCCCTCCACTTT.

The chain employs TRBV11-2 and TRBJ2-7; D unclear. The CDR3 covers 16 residues. The V gene's germline CDR1 is SGHAT and CDR2 FQNNGV. The V end was cut by 1 base, the J end by 0 bases, with 13 bases between. CDR3 sequence reads: CASSLVWQQSSYEQYF. CDR3 nucleotides: TGTGCCAGCAGCTTAGTATGGCAGCAAAGCTCCTACGAGCAGTACTTC.